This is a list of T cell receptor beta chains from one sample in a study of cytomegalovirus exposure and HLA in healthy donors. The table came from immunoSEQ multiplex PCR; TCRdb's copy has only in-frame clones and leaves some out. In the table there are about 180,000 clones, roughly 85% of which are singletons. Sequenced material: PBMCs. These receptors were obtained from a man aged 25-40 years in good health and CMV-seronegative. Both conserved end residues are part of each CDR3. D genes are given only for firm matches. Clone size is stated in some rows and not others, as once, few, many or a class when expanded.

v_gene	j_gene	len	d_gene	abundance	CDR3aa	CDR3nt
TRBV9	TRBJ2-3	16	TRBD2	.	CASSVFGGLSTDTQYF	TGTGCCAGCAGCGTTTTCGGGGGGTTAAGCACAGATACGCAGTATTTT
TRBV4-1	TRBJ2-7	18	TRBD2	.	CASSQGLAGVGVSYEQYF	TGCGCCAGCAGCCAGGGACTAGCGGGAGTGGGGGTTTCCTACGAGCAGTACTTC
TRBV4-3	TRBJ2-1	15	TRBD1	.	CASSPEGAAYNEQFF	TGCGCCAGCAGCCCAGAGGGGGCCGCCTACAATGAGCAGTTCTTC
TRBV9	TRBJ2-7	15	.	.	CASSVGTGSPYEQYF	TGTGCCAGCAGCGTAGGAACAGGGTCCCCCTACGAGCAGTACTTC
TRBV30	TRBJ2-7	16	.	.	CAWSVDLSGPQYEQYF	TGTGCCTGGAGTGTGGACCTAAGCGGACCCCAGTACGAGCAGTACTTC
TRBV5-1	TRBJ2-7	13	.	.	CASSLMEGFEQYF	TGCGCCAGCAGCTTGATGGAGGGGTTCGAGCAGTACTTC
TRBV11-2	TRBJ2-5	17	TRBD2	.	CASSSPSGTSLKETQYF	TGTGCCAGCAGCTCACCATCCGGGACTAGCCTTAAAGAGACCCAGTACTTC
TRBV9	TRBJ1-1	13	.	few	CASSASDRGRAFF	TGTGCCAGCAGCGCCAGTGATAGGGGTCGGGCTTTCTTT
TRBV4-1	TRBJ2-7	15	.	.	CASSQAFGSSYEQYF	TGCGCCAGCAGCCAAGCGTTTGGCAGCTCCTACGAGCAGTACTTC
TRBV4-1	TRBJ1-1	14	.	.	CASSQASRDTEAFF	TGCGCCAGCAGCCAAGCTTCGAGGGACACTGAAGCTTTCTTT
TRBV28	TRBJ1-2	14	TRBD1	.	CASSIGTATYGYTF	TGTGCCAGCAGTATCGGGACAGCTACCTATGGCTACACCTTC
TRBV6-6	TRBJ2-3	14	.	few	CASNSRQGSGTQYF	TGTGCCAGCAACTCTAGGCAGGGGTCCGGTACGCAGTATTTT
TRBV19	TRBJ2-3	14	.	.	CASRYGSGTDTQYF	TGTGCCAGTAGGTACGGGAGCGGCACAGATACGCAGTATTTT
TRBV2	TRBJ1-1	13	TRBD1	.	CASSRGQLTEAFF	TGTGCCAGCAGTCGGGGACAGCTCACTGAAGCTTTCTTT
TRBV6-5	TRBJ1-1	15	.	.	CASSYRGGANTEAFF	TGTGCCAGCAGTTACCGGGGGGGCGCGAACACTGAAGCTTTCTTT
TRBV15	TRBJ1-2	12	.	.	CATSEDFLGYTF	TGTGCCACCAGCGAGGACTTTTTAGGCTACACCTTC
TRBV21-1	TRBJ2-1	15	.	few	CASSKAGQVGDEQFF	TGTGCCAGCAGCAAGGCAGGTCAGGTAGGTGATGAGCAGTTCTTC
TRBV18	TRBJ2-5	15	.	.	CASARASGHQETQYF	TGTGCCAGCGCCAGGGCATCAGGGCATCAAGAGACCCAGTACTTC
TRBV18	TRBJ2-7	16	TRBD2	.	CASSRREESAGYEQYF	TGTGCCAGCTCACGACGAGAGGAATCAGCGGGGTACGAGCAGTACTTC
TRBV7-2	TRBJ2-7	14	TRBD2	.	CASSVGLAVYEQYF	TGTGCCAGCAGCGTAGGACTAGCGGTCTACGAGCAGTACTTC
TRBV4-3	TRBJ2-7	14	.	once	CASSQDMSGYEQYF	TGCGCCAGCAGCCAAGACATGTCGGGCTACGAGCAGTACTTC
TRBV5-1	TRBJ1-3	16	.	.	CASSLAQGREGNTIYF	TGCGCCAGCAGCTTGGCCCAGGGTCGCGAGGGAAACACCATATATTTT
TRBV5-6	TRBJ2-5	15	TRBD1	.	CASSLEARGHETQYF	TGTGCCAGCAGCTTGGAGGCCAGGGGGCATGAGACCCAGTACTTC
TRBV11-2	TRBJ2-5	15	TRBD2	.	CASSSSGRAPETQYF	TGTGCCAGCAGCTCTAGCGGGAGGGCCCCAGAGACCCAGTACTTC
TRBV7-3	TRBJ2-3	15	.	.	CASSPKRGGLDTQYF	TGTGCCAGCAGCCCTAAGAGGGGGGGATTAGATACGCAGTATTTT
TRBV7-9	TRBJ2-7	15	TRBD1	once	CASSLFGQGANEQYF	TGTGCCAGCAGCTTATTTGGACAGGGGGCGAACGAGCAGTACTTC
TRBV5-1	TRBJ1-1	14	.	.	CASSLQGGGTEAFF	TGCGCCAGCAGCTTGCAGGGAGGGGGCACTGAAGCTTTCTTT